This record covers a single T cell receptor beta chain. Trimming shortened V by 4 bases and J by 5 bases, and 9 bases separated the two germline ends. CDR1 SGHNT and CDR2 YYREEE come from the germline V gene (reference sequence). The CDR3 extends over 13 amino acids. The time point: patch test 3, about 24 weeks after DPC sensitization. Sample treatment: therapeutic diphenylcyclopropenone sensitization with weekly scalp DPC. TCRdb fed the RACE reads into MiXCR, producing one record per CDR3 protein. Among 99,000 or so distinct CDR3 sequences listed, around 34% were seen once. These data come from a study of human T cells and chemical hapten exposure.

This chain joins TRBV5-4 and TRBJ2-2, with unresolved D. Sequenced here: whole blood, sampled in connection with sensitization to the hapten diphenylcyclopropenone (DPC). The sequence came from a man between 40 and 49 years old with alopecia areata. Some clones in this sample may be carry-over from other donors' samples. The DNA for the CDR3 is TGTGCCAGCAGCCTTCCCGGGACCGGGGAGCTGTTTTTT. Translation gives CASSLPGTGELFF.